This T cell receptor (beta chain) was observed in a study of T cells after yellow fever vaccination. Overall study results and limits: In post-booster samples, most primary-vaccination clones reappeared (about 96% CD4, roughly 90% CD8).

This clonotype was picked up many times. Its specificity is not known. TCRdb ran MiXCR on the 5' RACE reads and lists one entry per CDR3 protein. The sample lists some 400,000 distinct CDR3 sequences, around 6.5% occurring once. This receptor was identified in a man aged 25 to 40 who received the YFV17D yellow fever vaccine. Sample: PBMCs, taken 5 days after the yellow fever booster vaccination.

The CDR3 DNA follows: TGTGCCAGCAGCTACAGGGGACAGGGAGTAAATACGCAGTATTTT. The encoded protein is CASSYRGQGVNTQYF. This rearrangement joins TRBV12-3 or TRBV12-4 to TRBJ2-3; 9 nucleotides agree with TRBD1. Losses at the gene ends were 6 bases for V and 7 bases for J; bases not matched to a gene: 11. The CDR3 has 15 amino acids.